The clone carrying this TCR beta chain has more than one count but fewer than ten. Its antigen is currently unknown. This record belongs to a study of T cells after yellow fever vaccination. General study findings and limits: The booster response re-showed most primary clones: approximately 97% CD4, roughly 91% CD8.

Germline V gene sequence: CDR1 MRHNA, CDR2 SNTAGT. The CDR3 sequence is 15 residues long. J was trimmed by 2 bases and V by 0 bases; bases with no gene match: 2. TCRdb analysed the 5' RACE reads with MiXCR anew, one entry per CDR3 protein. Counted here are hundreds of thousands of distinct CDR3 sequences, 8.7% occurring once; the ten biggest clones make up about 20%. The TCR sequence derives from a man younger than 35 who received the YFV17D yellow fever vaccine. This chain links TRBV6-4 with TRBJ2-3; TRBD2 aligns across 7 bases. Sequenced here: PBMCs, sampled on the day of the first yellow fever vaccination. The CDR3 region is CASSDSGRDTDTQYF. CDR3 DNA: TGTGCCAGCAGTGACTCTGGGAGGGACACAGATACGCAGTATTTT.